The 20 T cell receptor beta chains below all came from one sample that was sequenced in a study of PD-1 blockade in classical Hodgkin lymphoma. Clones were sequenced by immunoSEQ multiplex PCR, and TCRdb holds only the in-frame ones, with some missing. The table has under 30,000 clones, roughly 86% seen once. Every patient had relapsed following autologous stem cell transplantation, and cohorts differed in brentuximab vedotin exposure. The source was peripheral blood mononuclear cells (PBMCs), collected before the second cycle of nivolumab. All receptors come from a human donor with classical Hodgkin lymphoma.

This clone was seen a few times. V gene TRBV28 combines with J gene TRBJ1-2, with TRBD1 as a possible D gene (5 bases). Germline V CDR1 and CDR2: MDHEN, SYDVKM. There are 12 residues in the CDR3. Trimming pared 10 bases from V and 0 bases from J, leaving 9 bases between. CDR3 DNA: TGTGCCAATGGGGGGACTAACTATGGCTACACCTTC. This sequence encodes CANGGTNYGYTF.

In nucleotides, the CDR3 is TGCGCCAGCAGCCAGTATTTACTAGGGACTGAAGCTTTCTTT. Translating it yields CASSQYLLGTEAFF. This chain connects TRBV4-1 to TRBJ1-1; D not certain. Germline-derived CDR1 and CDR2 are MGHRA and YSYEKL. V was pared by 3 bases and J by 5 bases, with 13 bases between. The CDR3 runs to 14 residues.

The gene calls are TRBV6-5 and TRBJ1-2; possibly TRBD1 for D (6 bases). Trimming left V 6 bases short and J 0 bases short, with 11 bases between. Germline CDR1 and CDR2: MNHEY and SVGAGI. This CDR3 comprises 14 residues. The CDR3 region is CASRRDNANYGYTF. CDR3 in DNA: TGTGCCAGCAGGCGGGACAACGCTAACTATGGCTACACCTTC.

This chain joins TRBV19 and TRBJ1-5; no reliable D call. Germline V gene data show CDR1 as LNHDA and CDR2 as SQIVND (reference sequence). V was cut by 3 bases and J by 4 bases, with 7 bases left in between. The length of the CDR3 is 13 residues. CDR3 sequence reads: CASSISGNQPQHF. The CDR3 DNA is TGTGCCAGTAGTATTTCTGGGAATCAGCCCCAGCATTTT.

This chain uses TRBV7-3 with TRBJ2-3; 11 bases fit TRBD2. This CDR3 is built from 14 residues. Germline loops: CDR1 SGHTA, CDR2 FQGTGA. Trimming at V came to 5 bases and at J to 5 bases, leaving 3 bases not matched to a gene. Here the CDR3 DNA reads TGTGCCAGCAGCCGACTAGCGGGGCAAGATACGCAGTATTTT. Protein sequence: CASSRLAGQDTQYF.

The chain carries TRBV4-2 and TRBJ2-7, with D unclear. The CDR3 has 14 residues. V lost 6 bases and J 6 bases, leaving 18 bases between the germline ends. Per germline, CDR1 LGHNA and CDR2 YNFKEQ. The CDR3 spells CASRQSSLSGEQYF. In DNA, the CDR3 is TGTGCCAGCAGGCAGTCTAGTTTATCCGGCGAGCAGTACTTC.

In its sample, this clone was seen once. This rearrangement joins TRBV28 to TRBJ1-5; a weak D match, TRBD1 (5 bases). The CDR3 is 12 amino acids. V lost 7 bases to trimming and J lost 6 bases, with 10 bases between them. CDR1 MDHEN and CDR2 SYDVKM come from the germline V gene. The CDR3, as DNA: TGTGCCAGCACCGGGGGGGTTCAGCCCCAGCATTTT. Translating gives CASTGGVQPQHF.

This clone was observed a single time. This chain uses TRBV7-3 with TRBJ2-2; tentatively, D is TRBD1 or TRBD2 (5 bases each). CDR1 is SGHTA and CDR2 is FQGTGA in the germline V gene. Trimming left V 4 bases short and J 1 base short, with 19 bases between. CDR3 length equals 18 residues. CDR3 in DNA: TGTGCCAGCAGCTCCCCAGGGTCCGGGAATGAGAACACCGGGGAGCTGTTTTTT. Encoded protein: CASSSPGSGNENTGELFF.

Sample share makes this clone medium-sized. V gene TRBV30 combines with J gene TRBJ1-1, with D uncertain. V gave up 5 bases and J gave up 7 bases, with 14 bases separating them. The CDR3 runs to 12 residues. Germline CDR1 and CDR2: GTSNPN and SVGIG (reference sequence). The CDR3 spells CAWGDGQIEAFF. In DNA form, the CDR3 reads TGTGCCTGGGGAGACGGGCAAATTGAAGCTTTCTTT.

V gene TRBV4-1 combines with J gene TRBJ2-4; D is unresolved. The length of the CDR3 is 15 residues. The V and J ends lost 2 bases and 0 bases respectively, with 8 bases between them. Germline V gene lookup returns CDR1 MGHRA and CDR2 YSYEKL. The CDR3 DNA reads TGCGCCAGCAGCCAACTCAACTTAGCCAAAAACATTCAGTACTTC. Protein: CASSQLNLAKNIQYF.

In this sample, this clone turned up once. The chain recombines TRBV4-3 with TRBJ2-1; D perhaps matches TRBD1 (7 bases). This CDR3 comprises 16 residues. Germline CDR1 reads LGHNA; CDR2 reads YSLEER. V was clipped by 4 bases and J by 6 bases, with 19 bases between them. This chain's CDR3 is CASSPRGWGTFNEQFF. CDR3 bases: TGCGCCAGCAGCCCCAGGGGGTGGGGGACTTTCAATGAGCAGTTCTTC.

The chain combines TRBV29-1 with TRBJ1-2; 10 bases are a match to TRBD1. The CDR3 has 12 residues. Trimming at V came to 4 bases and at J to 6 bases, leaving 2 bases not matched to a gene. Germline assignment: CDR1 SQVTM and CDR2 ANQGSEA. Here the CDR3 reads CSVGTGGHGYTF. CDR3 nucleotide sequence: TGCAGCGTTGGGACAGGGGGACATGGCTACACCTTC.

The chain employs TRBV10-3 and TRBJ1-2, with D perhaps matching TRBD1 (5 bases). V gave up 1 base and J gave up 4 bases, with 16 bases separating them. CDR3 length: 16 residues. Germline V gene sequence: CDR1 ENHRY, CDR2 SYGVKD. For the CDR3, the DNA is TGTGCCATCAGTGAGTATTTGACAGAACCCCTCTATGGCTACACCTTC. This codes for CAISEYLTEPLYGYTF.

The chain joins TRBV4-3 to TRBJ2-3; TRBD1 matches 7 bases. V lost 6 bases to trimming and J lost 1 base; unmatched junction nucleotides: 7. This CDR3 spans 15 amino acids. The germline V gene encodes CDR1 LGHNA and CDR2 YSLEER. The CDR3 reads CASSDREWGTDTQYF. CDR3 in DNA: TGCGCCAGCAGTGACAGGGAGTGGGGCACAGATACGCAGTATTTT.

This chain joins TRBV6-6 and TRBJ2-7, with TRBD1 matching 9 bases. This CDR3 is 14 amino acids long. CDR1 and CDR2 from the germline V gene are MNHNY and SVGAGI (reference sequence). V gave up 0 bases and J gave up 3 bases; unmatched junction bases: 0. The DNA for the CDR3 is TGTGCCAGCAGTTACTCGACAGGGGGCTACGAGCAGTACTTC. Translating gives CASSYSTGGYEQYF.

The chain couples TRBV27 to TRBJ2-7; D not resolved. V dropped 2 bases and J dropped 1 base, with 9 bases sitting between them. Germline CDR1 is MNHEY and CDR2 is SMNVEV (reference sequence). CDR3 length equals 14 residues. CDR3 in amino acids: CASSLVAQSYEQYF. DNA of the CDR3: TGTGCCAGCAGTTTAGTGGCACAATCCTACGAGCAGTACTTC.

The chain recombines TRBV7-9 with TRBJ2-7; 7 bases map to TRBD1. The CDR3 totals 15 residues. CDR1 is SEHNR and CDR2 is FQNEAQ in the germline V gene (reference sequence). Trimming took 5 bases from V and 6 from J; bases not matched to a gene: 13. CDR3 sequence (DNA): TGTGCCAGCAGCCCCCCAGGGACAGTCAGGGTCGAGCAGTACTTC. Amino acid sequence: CASSPPGTVRVEQYF.

This clone was observed once. The genes are TRBV4-2 and TRBJ1-1; the D is unclear. Germline CDR1 is LGHNA and CDR2 is YNFKEQ. The V and J ends lost 1 base and 1 base respectively, with 16 bases between them. This CDR3 contains 17 residues. CDR3 in amino acids: CASSQGLWDSKNTEAFF. In DNA form, the CDR3 reads TGTGCCAGCAGCCAAGGTCTTTGGGATTCAAAGAACACTGAAGCTTTCTTT.

This rearrangement joins TRBV6-6 to TRBJ1-3, with unresolved D. The germline V gene has CDR1 MNHNY and CDR2 SVGAGI (reference sequence). The CDR3 is 15 amino acids. Deletions cut 0 bases from V and 2 bases from J, with 8 bases between. The CDR3: CASSYSVGAGNTIYF. The CDR3 region has the DNA TGTGCCAGCAGTTACTCCGTTGGGGCTGGAAACACCATATATTTT.

This sequence joins TRBV6-5 and TRBJ2-3; the D gene is possibly TRBD2 (6 bases). The CDR3 loop spans 11 amino acids. Trimming stripped 7 bases from V and 6 bases from J, with 8 bases between. The germline CDR1 and CDR2 sequences are MNHEY and SVGAGI. CDR3 protein: CASTRGDTQYF. The CDR3 DNA follows: TGTGCCAGCACCCGGGGGGATACGCAGTATTTT.